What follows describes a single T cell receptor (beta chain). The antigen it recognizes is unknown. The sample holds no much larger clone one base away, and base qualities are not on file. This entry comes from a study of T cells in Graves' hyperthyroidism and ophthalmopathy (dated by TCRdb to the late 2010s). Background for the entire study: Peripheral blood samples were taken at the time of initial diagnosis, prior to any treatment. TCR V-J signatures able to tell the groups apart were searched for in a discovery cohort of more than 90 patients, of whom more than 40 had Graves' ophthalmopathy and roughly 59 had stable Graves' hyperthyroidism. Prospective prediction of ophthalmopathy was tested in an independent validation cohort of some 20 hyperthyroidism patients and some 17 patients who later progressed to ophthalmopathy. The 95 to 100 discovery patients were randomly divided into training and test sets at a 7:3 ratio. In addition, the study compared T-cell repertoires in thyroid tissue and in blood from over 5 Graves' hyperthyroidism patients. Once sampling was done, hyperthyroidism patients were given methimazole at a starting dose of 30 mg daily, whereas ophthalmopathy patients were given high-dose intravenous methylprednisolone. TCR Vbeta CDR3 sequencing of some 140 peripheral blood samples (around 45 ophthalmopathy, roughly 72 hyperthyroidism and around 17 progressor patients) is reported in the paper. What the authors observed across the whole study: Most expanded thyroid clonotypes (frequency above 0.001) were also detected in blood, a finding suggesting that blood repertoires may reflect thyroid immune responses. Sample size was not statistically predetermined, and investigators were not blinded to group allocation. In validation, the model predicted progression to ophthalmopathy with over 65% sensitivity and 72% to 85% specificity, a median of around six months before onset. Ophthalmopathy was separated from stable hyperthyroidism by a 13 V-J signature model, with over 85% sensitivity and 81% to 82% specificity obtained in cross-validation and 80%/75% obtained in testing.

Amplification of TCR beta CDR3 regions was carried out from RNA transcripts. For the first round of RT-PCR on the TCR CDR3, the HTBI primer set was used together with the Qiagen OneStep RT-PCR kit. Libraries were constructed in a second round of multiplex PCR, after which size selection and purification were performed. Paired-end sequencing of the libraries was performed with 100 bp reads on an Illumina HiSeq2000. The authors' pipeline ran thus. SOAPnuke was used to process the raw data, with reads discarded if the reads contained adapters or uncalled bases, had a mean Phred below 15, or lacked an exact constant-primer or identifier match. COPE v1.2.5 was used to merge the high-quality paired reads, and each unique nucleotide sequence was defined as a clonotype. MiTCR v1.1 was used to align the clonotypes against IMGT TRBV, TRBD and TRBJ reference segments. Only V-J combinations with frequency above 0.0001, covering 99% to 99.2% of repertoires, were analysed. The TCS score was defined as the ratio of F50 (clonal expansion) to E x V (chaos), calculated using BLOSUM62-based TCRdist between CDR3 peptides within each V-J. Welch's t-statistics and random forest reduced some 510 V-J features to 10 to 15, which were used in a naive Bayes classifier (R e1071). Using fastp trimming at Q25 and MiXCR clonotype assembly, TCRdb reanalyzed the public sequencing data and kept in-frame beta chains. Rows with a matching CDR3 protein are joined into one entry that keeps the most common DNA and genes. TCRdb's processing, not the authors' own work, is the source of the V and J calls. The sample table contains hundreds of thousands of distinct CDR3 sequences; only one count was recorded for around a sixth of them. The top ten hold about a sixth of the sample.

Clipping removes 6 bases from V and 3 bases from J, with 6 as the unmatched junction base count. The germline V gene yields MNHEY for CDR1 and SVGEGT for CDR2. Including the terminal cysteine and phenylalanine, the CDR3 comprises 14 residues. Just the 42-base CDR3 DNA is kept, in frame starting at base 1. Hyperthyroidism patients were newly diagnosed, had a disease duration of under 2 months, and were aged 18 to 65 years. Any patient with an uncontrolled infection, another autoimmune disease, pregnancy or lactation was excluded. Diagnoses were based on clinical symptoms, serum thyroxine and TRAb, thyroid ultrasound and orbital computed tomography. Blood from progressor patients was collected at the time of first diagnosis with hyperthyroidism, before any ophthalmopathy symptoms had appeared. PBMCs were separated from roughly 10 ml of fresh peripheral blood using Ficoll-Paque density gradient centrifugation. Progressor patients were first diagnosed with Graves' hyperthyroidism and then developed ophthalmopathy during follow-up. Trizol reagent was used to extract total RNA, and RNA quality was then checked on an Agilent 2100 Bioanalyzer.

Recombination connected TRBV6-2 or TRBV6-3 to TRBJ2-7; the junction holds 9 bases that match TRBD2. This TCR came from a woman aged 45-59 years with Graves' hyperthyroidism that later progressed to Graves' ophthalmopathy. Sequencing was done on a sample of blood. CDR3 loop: CASRLGTSSYEQYF. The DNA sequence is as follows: TGTGCCAGCAGACTTGGGACTAGCAGCTACGAGCAGTACTTC.